The clone carrying this TCR beta chain was observed a single time. Its antigen remains unidentified. The identical CDR3 is also encoded by other nucleotide sequences in the sample. The CDR3 loop spans 12 amino acids. V gave up 4 bases and J gave up 3 bases, with 3 bases separating them. The germline V gene has CDR1 MNHEY and CDR2 SMNVEV (reference sequence). The data derive from a study of T cell responses to AZD1222 COVID-19 vaccine. Study-level points and caveats: Spike as a whole was targeted by vaccine-associated CD4 TCRs, dominant at 160-218 and 743-854. The donor group comprised mostly white British people and more females; the analysis possibly underestimated clonal diversity. Of spike-specific TCRs, nearly half reportedly target regions left unmutated in variants. Baseline antibody screening turned up just six seropositive AZD1222 recipients.

The protocol was immunoSEQ multiplex PCR, while the TCRdb copy is restricted to in-frame clones and leaves out a portion. Here the sample spans around 120,000 clones, roughly 92% being singletons. The TCR comes from an adult who received the AZD1222 COVID-19 vaccine. This chain joins TRBV27 and TRBJ2-2; D is uncertain. The sequences come from peripheral blood, collected 28 days after the second AZD1222 dose. CDR3 sequence (DNA): TGTGCCAGCAGTTCCTACACCGGGGAGCTGTTTTTT. Protein product: CASSSYTGELFF.